This is a list of T cell receptor beta chains from one sample in a study of shared clonotypes between healthy human individuals. The assay was immunoSEQ multiplex PCR, and TCRdb's table has in-frame clones only and misses some. This sample has 1,500,000 or so clones, with approximately 97% found just once. What was sequenced was naive CD4+ T cells sorted from blood. These receptors were obtained from a man aged 25 to 40 in good health. Each CDR3 is given without its conserved first and last residue. Each record gives: CDR3 protein, J gene, V gene.

CDR3 protein: ASSESVSGRAIYNEQF
J gene: TRBJ2-1
V gene: TRBV10-1

CDR3 protein: ASSEALQGLSYNEQF
J gene: TRBJ2-1
V gene: TRBV6-1

CDR3 protein: ASRAPLGGCYEQY
J gene: TRBJ2-7
V gene: TRBV10-1

CDR3 protein: ASSPEGGRGSYEQY
J gene: TRBJ2-7
V gene: TRBV5-4

CDR3 protein: ASILAGGIDGELF
J gene: TRBJ2-2
V gene: TRBV7-9

CDR3 protein: ASSLYENQPQH
J gene: TRBJ1-5
V gene: TRBV11-2

CDR3 protein: ASTKGGGGEKLF
J gene: TRBJ1-4
V gene: TRBV6-1

CDR3 protein: ASSPTSTTGNSGNTIY
J gene: TRBJ1-3
V gene: TRBV18

CDR3 protein: SARYTEAF
J gene: TRBJ1-1
V gene: TRBV20-1

CDR3 protein: ASTRTSGSSYEQY
J gene: TRBJ2-7
V gene: TRBV6-1

CDR3 protein: ASSPLNRGPEQY
J gene: TRBJ2-7
V gene: TRBV18

CDR3 protein: AWSIAKNIQY
J gene: TRBJ2-4
V gene: TRBV30

CDR3 protein: SVGRLMNTEAF
J gene: TRBJ1-1
V gene: TRBV29-1

CDR3 protein: ASSLGRVGEKLF
J gene: TRBJ1-4
V gene: TRBV7-2

CDR3 protein: ASSLGQGGYEKLF
J gene: TRBJ1-4
V gene: TRBV11-2

CDR3 protein: ATSRGNDGTTIY
J gene: TRBJ1-3
V gene: TRBV15

CDR3 protein: ASSKVLAWGLAVTGELF
J gene: TRBJ2-2
V gene: TRBV21-1

CDR3 protein: ASSITDKETQY
J gene: TRBJ2-5
V gene: TRBV19

CDR3 protein: ASSDGLAGGTDTQY
J gene: TRBJ2-3
V gene: TRBV7-2

CDR3 protein: SARTSLSQY
J gene: TRBJ2-3
V gene: TRBV20-1

CDR3 protein: ASSQTGLAGQVTQY
J gene: TRBJ2-3
V gene: TRBV11-3

CDR3 protein: AARDSYNEQF
J gene: TRBJ2-1
V gene: TRBV10-3

CDR3 protein: ASSVATSGRNEQY
J gene: TRBJ2-7
V gene: TRBV9

CDR3 protein: ASSPRAELLANVLT
J gene: TRBJ2-6
V gene: TRBV18

CDR3 protein: ASSFEAGQGGIYEQY
J gene: TRBJ2-7
V gene: TRBV27

CDR3 protein: SVEILAGGTDTQY
J gene: TRBJ2-3
V gene: TRBV29-1

CDR3 protein: ASSLDRENTIY
J gene: TRBJ1-3
V gene: TRBV4-1

CDR3 protein: AIKQGDSYNEQF
J gene: TRBJ2-1
V gene: TRBV10-3

CDR3 protein: ASSKRTSGVTDTQY
J gene: TRBJ2-3
V gene: TRBV18

CDR3 protein: ASSLRSGRGSDTQY
J gene: TRBJ2-3
V gene: TRBV27

CDR3 protein: ASSFWGGAGEEDTQY
J gene: TRBJ2-3
V gene: TRBV27

CDR3 protein: ASSPKLAGGPYNEQF
J gene: TRBJ2-1
V gene: TRBV5-4

CDR3 protein: ASSLRNIQY
J gene: TRBJ2-4
V gene: TRBV28

CDR3 protein: ASISWAGELF
J gene: TRBJ2-2
V gene: TRBV28

CDR3 protein: ASSNRDYLNEQF
J gene: TRBJ2-1
V gene: TRBV7-2

CDR3 protein: ASSFRRDSYEQY
J gene: TRBJ2-7
V gene: TRBV7-2

CDR3 protein: AWRSGYGAQKSTEAF
J gene: TRBJ1-1
V gene: TRBV30

CDR3 protein: AIREPAAPRRNTEAF
J gene: TRBJ1-1
V gene: TRBV10-3

CDR3 protein: ASSSTGTGASYEQY
J gene: TRBJ2-7
V gene: TRBV28

CDR3 protein: ASSSRGGTETQY
J gene: TRBJ2-5
V gene: TRBV5-4

CDR3 protein: ASSFGGLAGGFGYEQY
J gene: TRBJ2-7
V gene: TRBV11-2

CDR3 protein: ASKVFRDSNSGANVLT
J gene: TRBJ2-6
V gene: TRBV2

CDR3 protein: ASSLTPSGRGEQY
J gene: TRBJ2-7
V gene: TRBV5-1

CDR3 protein: ASSGLAGVGEQF
J gene: TRBJ2-1
V gene: TRBV2

CDR3 protein: ASTLDRNNEKLF
J gene: TRBJ1-4
V gene: TRBV6-1

CDR3 protein: ASSEVASGSYEQY
J gene: TRBJ2-7
V gene: TRBV2

CDR3 protein: ASSPAGGNEKLF
J gene: TRBJ1-4
V gene: TRBV18

CDR3 protein: ASSVGGLAIDTQY
J gene: TRBJ2-3
V gene: TRBV9

CDR3 protein: ASSLNWDSYEQY
J gene: TRBJ2-7
V gene: TRBV7-2

CDR3 protein: ASSSGIWREQF
J gene: TRBJ2-1
V gene: TRBV28

CDR3 protein: ASSLPGGGGNEQF
J gene: TRBJ2-1
V gene: TRBV5-4

CDR3 protein: AWSVHPPNTEAF
J gene: TRBJ1-1
V gene: TRBV30

CDR3 protein: ASSPQQLNEKLF
J gene: TRBJ1-4
V gene: TRBV18

CDR3 protein: ASSAGTGFPGELF
J gene: TRBJ2-2
V gene: TRBV5-4

CDR3 protein: ASSLRTSGSSYEQY
J gene: TRBJ2-7
V gene: TRBV5-1

CDR3 protein: ASSLSSWGTDTQY
J gene: TRBJ2-3
V gene: TRBV7-2

CDR3 protein: ASSLTGDREF
J gene: TRBJ1-4
V gene: TRBV5-1

CDR3 protein: AWSVRRTGSGSEAF
J gene: TRBJ1-1
V gene: TRBV30

CDR3 protein: ASLRGAGGKGSTDTQY
J gene: TRBJ2-3
V gene: TRBV9